Below, 29 T cell receptor beta chains from the same sample are listed, as sequenced in a study of cytomegalovirus exposure and HLA in healthy donors. The PCR ran on 60 Vbeta and 13 Jbeta primers. Produced via immunoSEQ multiplex PCR; TCRdb's table is partial and in-frame only. The table records 150,000 to 200,000 clones, around 76% of them present only once. The sample consisted of PBMCs. Receptor source: a man aged 35 to 55 in good health and CMV-seronegative.

This chain connects TRBV5-1 to TRBJ2-3; 7 nucleotides line up with TRBD1. Germline-derived CDR1 and CDR2 are SGHRS and YFSETQ. Trimming took 1 base from V and 5 from J; bases not matched to a gene: 4. The CDR3 runs 14 residues. CDR3 coding DNA: TGCGCCAGCAGCTTGTACAGGGGTAGAGATACGCAGTATTTT. Its translation: CASSLYRGRDTQYF.

This clone showed up just once. The V and J genes are TRBV11-2 and TRBJ2-1, with 8 positions matching TRBD2. V trimming: 5 bases; J trimming: 7 bases; junction bases outside the gene matches: 7. The CDR3 loop spans 14 amino acids. Germline V lookup: CDR1 SGHAT, CDR2 FQNNGV. The CDR3 DNA sequence: TGTGCCAGCAGCACCAGACTAGCGCGGAATGAGCAGTTCTTC. It codes for CASSTRLARNEQFF.

The chain uses TRBV19 and TRBJ2-3; 14 nucleotides line up with TRBD2. V shed 4 bases, J shed 0 bases, and the junction held 9 bases outside the gene matches. The CDR3 totals 19 residues. The germline CDR1 and CDR2 sequences are LNHDA and SQIVND (reference sequence). The CDR3 loop is CASSNPTSGRAPSTDTQYF. Written as DNA, the CDR3 is TGTGCCAGTAGTAACCCGACTAGCGGGAGGGCCCCAAGCACAGATACGCAGTATTTT. The variable domain in full, with the rest retrieved from reference TRBV19 and TRBJ2-3, is DGGITQSPKYLFRKEGQNVTLSCEQNLNHDAMYWYRQDPGQGLRLIYYSQIVNDFQKGDIAEGYSVSREKKESFPLTVTSAQKNPTAFYLCASSNPTSGRAPSTDTQYFGPGTRLTVL.

The CDR3 nucleotides read TGTGCCGCCCCGACTAGCGGGAAAGGCACAGATACGCAGTATTTT. This translates into CAAPTSGKGTDTQYF. The chain combines TRBV30 with TRBJ2-3, with 11 positions matching TRBD2. Germline V gene lookup returns CDR1 GTSNPN and CDR2 SVGIG (reference sequence). V was pared by 8 bases and J by 1 base, with 8 bases of the junction left unmatched. The CDR3 is made up of 15 amino acids.

The rearrangement joins TRBV19 to TRBJ2-5; 10 positions agree with TRBD1. This CDR3 region has 16 residues. From germline, CDR1 is LNHDA and CDR2 SQIVND (reference sequence). V lost 5 bases and J lost 5; bases outside the gene matches: 11. CDR3 bases: TGTGCCAGTAGTGTGCTCGGGACAGGGGATTTCGAGACCCAGTACTTC. This codes for CASSVLGTGDFETQYF.

The chain employs TRBV6-1 and TRBJ2-1, with 9 positions matching TRBD2. The germline gives CDR1 MNHNS, CDR2 SASEGT. The trim removed 0 bases at V and 6 bases at J, leaving 3 bases unmatched. The CDR3 consists of 15 residues. The CDR3 sequence is CASSEAPSGINEQFF. For the CDR3, the DNA is TGTGCCAGCAGTGAAGCGCCTAGCGGGATCAATGAGCAGTTCTTC.

The chain carries TRBV9 and TRBJ1-4, with a weak D call TRBD1 (6 bases). V lost 5 bases and J lost 7, with 15 bases in between. Germline assignment: CDR1 SGDLS and CDR2 YYNGEE. This CDR3 is 14 amino acids long. The CDR3 DNA sequence: TGTGCCAGCAGTGCAGTGGGACAAAGTGAAAAACTGTTTTTT. It codes for CASSAVGQSEKLFF.

The genes are TRBV7-6 and TRBJ2-3; 8 positions agree with TRBD2. J was trimmed by 5 bases and V by 5 bases; bases with no gene match: 6. Germline CDR1 reads SGHVS; CDR2 reads FNYEAQ. This CDR3 has 14 amino acids. The CDR3 is CASSRGTRGDTQYF. CDR3 nucleotide sequence: TGTGCCAGCAGCCGAGGGACTAGAGGAGATACGCAGTATTTT.

A word on this clone: One end of the junction does not line up with germline, which may come from a read error. The chain has TRBV5-4 and TRBJ2-7; 11 positions agree with TRBD2. The CDR3 is 14 residues long. The germline V gene has CDR1 SGHNT and CDR2 YYREEE (reference sequence). CDR3 nucleotides: TGTGCCAGCAGCTTGGAGGGACTAGCGGCGCCTGGGAACTTC. Translation: CASSLEGLAAPGNF.

The chain carries TRBV6-6 and TRBJ2-7; TRBD1 matches 7 bases. Germline V gene sequence: CDR1 MNHNY, CDR2 SVGAGI (reference sequence). Trimming cost V 6 bases and J 3 bases; bases outside gene matches: 8. The CDR3 extends over 14 amino acids. CDR3 nucleotide sequence: TGTGCCAGCAGCGGGACAGAGGTGAACTACGAGCAGTACTTC. Its translation: CASSGTEVNYEQYF.

The chain carries TRBV27 and TRBJ1-1; the D gene is possibly TRBD1 (5 bases). The V end lost 0 bases, the J end lost 1 base, and 9 bases lay between the germline ends. CDR3 length equals 15 residues. Germline lookup yields CDR1 MNHEY and CDR2 SMNVEV (reference sequence). The CDR3 region has the DNA TGTGCCAGCAGTTTATCCCGCCAGGGGAACACTGAAGCTTTCTTT. Amino acids: CASSLSRQGNTEAFF.

The chain links TRBV19 to TRBJ2-7, with 9 nucleotides matching TRBD1. V gave up 4 bases and J gave up 3 bases; unmatched junction bases: 10. The CDR3 runs 16 residues. CDR1 and CDR2 from the germline V gene are LNHDA and SQIVND (reference sequence). The CDR3 DNA reads TGTGCCAGTAGTACCTTACCGGGACAGGGAGGCTACGAGCAGTACTTC. Its translation is CASSTLPGQGGYEQYF.

The chain joins TRBV7-2 to TRBJ2-7, with D perhaps matching TRBD2 (6 bases). The germline gives CDR1 SGHTA, CDR2 FQGNSA. The V end was cut by 8 bases, the J end by 3 bases, with 20 bases between. The CDR3 has 15 residues. CDR3 sequence reads: CASRVNLAENYEQYF. The CDR3 DNA sequence: TGTGCCAGCCGGGTAAACTTAGCGGAAAACTACGAGCAGTACTTC.

The chain couples TRBV5-1 to TRBJ2-1; 7 nucleotides line up with TRBD1. Germline CDR1 is SGHRS and CDR2 is YFSETQ. This CDR3 spans 14 amino acids. J gave up 8 bases and V 4 bases, and 9 bases lay outside the gene matches. The CDR3, as DNA: TGCGCCAGCAGCATCGGGACAGTTAGGGATGAGCAGTTCTTC. Translated: CASSIGTVRDEQFF.

This sequence joins TRBV21-1 and TRBJ2-7; the tabulated D call, TRBD2, remains unverified against the DNA. TRBV21-1 represents a pseudogene. This CDR3 spans 17 amino acids. The CDR3 nucleotides are TGTGCCAGCAGCCGAAACCGGGGACTAGCGTGGGGGGGCGAGCAGTACTTC. It specifies CASSRNRGLAWGGEQYF.

The chain links TRBV7-3 to TRBJ2-2, with TRBD2 identical over 7 bases. The J segment lost 2 bases and the V segment lost 2 bases, leaving 8 bases of the junction unmatched. Germline lookup yields CDR1 SGHTA and CDR2 FQGTGA. The CDR3 totals 17 residues. Here the CDR3 reads CASSLDSGAANTGELFF. Written as DNA, the CDR3 is TGTGCCAGCAGCTTAGACAGCGGGGCTGCTAACACCGGGGAGCTGTTTTTT.

CDR3 amino acids: CASSSGLGDEQYF. As DNA, the CDR3 is TGTGCCAGCAGCTCGGGACTAGGCGACGAGCAGTACTTC. The chain is built from TRBV7-3 and TRBJ2-7, with TRBD2 matching 8 bases. The germline V gene encodes CDR1 SGHTA and CDR2 FQGTGA. Losses at the gene ends were 4 bases for V and 5 bases for J; bases not matched to a gene: 4. There are 13 residues in the CDR3.

The chain uses TRBV28 and TRBJ2-7; TRBD1 matches 10 bases. Germline V gene sequence: CDR1 MDHEN, CDR2 SYDVKM. The CDR3 sequence is 17 residues long. The J segment lost 5 bases and the V segment lost 4 bases, leaving 14 bases of the junction unmatched. The CDR3 nucleotides are TGTGCCAGCAGTTCAACTGGGGGACAGGGGAGTCGTGACGAGCAGTACTTC. Its translation: CASSSTGGQGSRDEQYF.

The V call is TRBV7-8, the J call TRBJ2-5; 8 positions match TRBD1. The DNA end is a closer match to TRBJ2-7, so the J assignment may be wrong. CDR1 is SGHVS, CDR2 FQNEAQ, per germline. There are 15 residues in the CDR3. Written as DNA, the CDR3 is TGTGCCAGCAGCTTGTCCCCGGGACAGGTCTACGAGCAGTACTTC. Translation: CASSLSPGQVYEQYF.

The rearrangement links TRBV2 to TRBJ1-1; tentative D call: TRBD1 (6 bases). CDR3 length: 16 residues. The V end was cut by 0 bases, the J end by 4 bases, with 15 bases between. Germline loops: CDR1 SNHLY, CDR2 FYNNEI. CDR3 region: CASSEAVDSMSTEAFF. The CDR3 nucleotides read TGTGCCAGCAGTGAAGCGGTGGACAGCATGAGCACTGAAGCTTTCTTT.

J is TRBJ1-1 and V is TRBV5-1, with D hard to call. V was trimmed by 0 bases and J by 0 bases, leaving 6 bases between them. CDR1 and CDR2 from the germline V gene are SGHRS and YFSETQ. CDR3 length: 14 residues. CDR3 amino acids: CASSLVQMNTEAFF. The CDR3 region has the DNA TGCGCCAGCAGCTTGGTCCAAATGAACACTGAAGCTTTCTTT.

This sequence joins TRBV28 and TRBJ1-2; D perhaps matches TRBD1 (6 bases). V was pared by 6 bases and J by 3 bases, with 11 bases between. The CDR3 is 13 residues long. Germline V CDR1 and CDR2: MDHEN, SYDVKM. As DNA, the CDR3 is TGTGCCAGCAGACAGGGCTCTGACTATGGCTACACCTTC. Its translation is CASRQGSDYGYTF.

This clone showed up just once. This chain uses TRBV18 with TRBJ1-2; no reliable D call. V was pared by 3 bases and J by 2 bases, with 16 bases between. Germline V gives CDR1 KGHSH, CDR2 LQKENI. CDR3 length: 16 amino acids. DNA for the CDR3: TGTGCCAGCTCACCGAATAGGGAGGCATTCAACTATGGCTACACCTTC. The encoded protein is CASSPNREAFNYGYTF.

The chain couples TRBV2 to TRBJ1-1; tentative D call: TRBD1 (5 bases). CDR1 and CDR2 from the germline V gene are SNHLY and FYNNEI. With 7 bases removed from V and 5 bases from J, the gap between germline ends came to 8 bases. The CDR3 runs 11 residues. CDR3: CASIRETEAFF. In DNA, the CDR3 is TGTGCCAGCATCAGGGAAACTGAAGCTTTCTTT.

V usage is TRBV5-5 and J usage is TRBJ2-3; a possible D gene is TRBD2 (6 bases). Per germline, CDR1 SGHKS and CDR2 YYEKEE (reference sequence). Trimming removed 0 bases at V and 5 bases at J, with 10 bases between. This CDR3 region has 14 residues. Written as DNA, the CDR3 is TGTGCCAGCAGCTTGGAGGGACTCGGAGATACGCAGTATTTT. Amino acids: CASSLEGLGDTQYF.

This chain links TRBV7-8 with TRBJ2-1; a possible D gene is TRBD1 (6 bases). This CDR3 contains 14 residues. Germline loops: CDR1 SGHVS, CDR2 FQNEAQ. V lost 0 bases, J lost 6 bases, and 9 bases lay in between. The CDR3 spells CASSLAGRGNEQFF. The CDR3 DNA reads as TGTGCCAGCAGCTTAGCGGGCAGGGGCAATGAGCAGTTCTTC.

This clone was counted a few times. V usage is TRBV27 and J usage is TRBJ2-7; 9 bases align to TRBD1. Per the germline V gene, CDR1 is MNHEY and CDR2 is SMNVEV (reference sequence). The CDR3 consists of 14 residues. V was clipped by 2 bases and J by 5 bases; unmatched bases: 4. CDR3 nucleotides: TGTGCCAGCAGTTTAGGGACAGGGTTTCACGAGCAGTACTTC. This codes for CASSLGTGFHEQYF.

The table lists this clone with a few counts. V gene TRBV4-1 combines with J gene TRBJ2-3; no firm D call. The CDR3 spans 14 residues. Trimming removed 0 bases from V and 2 bases from J, with 6 bases in between. Germline V gives CDR1 MGHRA, CDR2 YSYEKL. The CDR3 DNA follows: TGCGCCAGCAGCCAAGAAGCATACACAGATACGCAGTATTTT. It yields the protein CASSQEAYTDTQYF.

V and J are TRBV28 and TRBJ1-2, with 8 bases lining up with TRBD1. The CDR3 covers 16 residues. Trimming removed 7 bases from V and 0 bases from J; junction bases left unmatched: 10. In germline, CDR1 is MDHEN, CDR2 SYDVKM. The CDR3, as DNA: TGTGCCAGCACCCGGGGAGGGACAGGTTCTAACTATGGCTACACCTTC. Translated: CASTRGGTGSNYGYTF.